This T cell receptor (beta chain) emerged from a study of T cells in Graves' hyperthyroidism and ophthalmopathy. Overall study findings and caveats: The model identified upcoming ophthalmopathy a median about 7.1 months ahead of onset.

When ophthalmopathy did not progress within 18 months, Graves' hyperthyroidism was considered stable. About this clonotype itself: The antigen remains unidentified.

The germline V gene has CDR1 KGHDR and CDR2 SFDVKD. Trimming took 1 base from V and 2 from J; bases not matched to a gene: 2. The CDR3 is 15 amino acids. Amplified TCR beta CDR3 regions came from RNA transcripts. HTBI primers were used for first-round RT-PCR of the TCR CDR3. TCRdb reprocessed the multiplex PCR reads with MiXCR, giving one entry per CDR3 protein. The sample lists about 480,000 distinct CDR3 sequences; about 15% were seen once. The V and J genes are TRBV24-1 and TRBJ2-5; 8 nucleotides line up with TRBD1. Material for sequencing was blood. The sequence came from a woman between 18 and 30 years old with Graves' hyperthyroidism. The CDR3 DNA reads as TGTGCCACCAGTGATTTCGACAGGGGACAAGAGACCCAGTACTTC. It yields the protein CATSDFDRGQETQYF.